This TCR beta chain comes out of a study of CD8 T cells in Susac syndrome (dated by TCRdb to the late 2010s). At the level of the whole study: Among the Susac syndrome patients who were sequenced, clinically active disease was present in about 6 and clinical remission was observed in eight. At blood withdrawal, Susac syndrome patients were either therapy-naive, taking corticosteroids (in some cases with IVIg as well), or taking IVIg alone. The study used repertoire sequencing to test whether antigen drove CD8+ T cell activation and differentiation in Susac syndrome. The clonality of the CD8+ T cell repertoire was compared across approximately 11 healthy donors, around 14 Susac syndrome patients and about 16 multiple sclerosis patients.

Peripheral blood CD8+ and CD4+ T cells from healthy donors, Susac syndrome patients and multiple sclerosis patients were profiled using high-throughput TCR beta sequencing. Susac syndrome patients met recently defined diagnostic criteria for definite or probable disease. Bulk CD8+ and CD4+ T cells were purified magnetically by negative isolation, whereas CD8+ TEMRA cells were enriched by FACS. Blood was drawn into EDTA tubes, processed within 24 hours, and PBMCs were isolated by density gradient centrifugation. PBMCs intended for TCR sequencing were cryopreserved in liquid nitrogen and were subsequently thawed in a 37 degrees C water bath. A purity of at least 90% was achieved for sorted or isolated CD4+, CD8+ and CD8+ TEMRA cells. V and J are trimmed by 5 bases and 5 bases, and the gene matches miss 7 bases of the junction. Measured from the cysteine to the phenylalanine, the CDR3 is 14 residues long. The CDR3 DNA has 42 bases and is translated from base 1. CDR1 LNHDA and CDR2 SQIVND are derived from the germline V gene (reference sequence).

What the study reported, not specific to this receptor: Sixteen Susac-specific public clones were identified in the total CD8+ repertoire, and four to six Susac-specific public clones were identified in the CD8+ TEMRA repertoire. CD8+ repertoires in Susac syndrome showed clonal expansion, which was highest in CD8+ TEMRA cells and was greater in clinically active patients than in remitting patients. The study acknowledged that relatively few individuals were included in the TCR sequencing and HLA analysis.

This clonotype was counted only a few times. Its specific antigen is unknown. The record has no base qualities; no much larger clone is one base away. RNA was extracted with the RNeasy kit and about 0.5 to 1 ug was reverse transcribed using random hexamers. The immunoSEQ multiplex PCR assay, covering 54 Vbeta and 13 Jbeta segments, was used to amplify TCR beta CDR3 regions. To correct PCR amplification bias, a synthetic template baseline was used for both primer optimization and computational correction. Per the source publication's procedure: Reads were annotated to V, D and J genes according to IMGT and were analyzed with immunoSEQ Analyzer, with only productive sequences retained. Clonality was calculated as one minus the Shannon entropy normalized by log2 of the number of productive unique sequences. For each patient and control, public and private clones were evaluated among the 100 most prevalent clones. Susac-specific clones were defined as absent from healthy and MS cohorts, 850 to 1,300 published viral clones and other ImmuneACCESS disease sequences. TCRdb's own reprocessing of the public reads used fastp at Q25 and MiXCR and kept productive beta chains. Duplicate CDR3 protein sequences are folded into a single record with the most common DNA and genes. These V and J calls originate from TCRdb's pipeline instead of the authors' own analysis. The sample profile shows approximately 94,000 distinct CDR3 sequences; nearly 97% of them were found once. Together, the top ten hold 0.3% of the sample.

This receptor chain uses TRBV19 and TRBJ2-5, and 8 bases in between align with TRBD2. The sequencing input was CD8+ T cells from PBMCs. The sequence was collected from a human donor with Susac syndrome. CDR3 reads: CASSPRAGVETQYF. The DNA sequence reads TGTGCCAGTAGTCCCCGAGCGGGGGTGGAGACCCAGTACTTC.